The 18 T cell receptor beta chains in this list originate from one sample, sequenced in a study of CD8 T cells in ankylosing spondylitis. Whole-study findings and limits: Under 10 highly homologous variants formed a TCR beta motif that appeared characteristic of ankylosing spondylitis blood.

For these receptors, no antigen is known. Using its own MiXCR run on the 5' RACE reads, TCRdb lists one record per CDR3 protein. The data hold roughly 450,000 distinct CDR3 sequences, with roughly a quarter observed a single time. The sequenced sample consisted of blood, either unsorted or a sorted T cell fraction (not recorded which). These receptors came from a male donor with ankylosing spondylitis.

The genes are TRBV27 and TRBJ2-7, with 9 bases lining up with TRBD2. With 4 bases clipped from V and 3 bases from J, the junction kept 10 bases outside the gene matches. The CDR3 runs to 16 residues. The germline CDR1 and CDR2 sequences are MNHEY and SMNVEV (reference sequence). The CDR3 sequence is CASSSRLADYSYEQYF. The CDR3 bases are TGTGCCAGCAGTTCCAGACTAGCGGACTACAGCTACGAGCAGTACTTC.

This CDR3 reads CASSQDLSSPVDYGYTF. The CDR3 coding sequence is TGCGCCAGCAGCCAAGACTTGAGCAGCCCGGTGGACTATGGCTACACCTTC. This chain uses TRBV4-1 with TRBJ1-2; D unclear. Trimming took off 0 bases at V and 3 bases at J, with 17 bases between the two ends. The CDR3 has 17 residues. Germline V gives CDR1 MGHRA, CDR2 YSYEKL.

This clonotype came up a few times. The chain has TRBV29-1 and TRBJ1-1, with D tentatively TRBD1 (5 bases). V gave up 4 bases and J gave up 0 bases, with 15 bases separating them. Germline CDR1 SQVTM, CDR2 ANQGSEA. The CDR3 loop spans 15 amino acids. In DNA, the CDR3 is TGCAGCGTTGCTTCAGGGATCCGGATGAACACTGAAGCTTTCTTT. This encodes CSVASGIRMNTEAFF.

The chain carries TRBV5-1 and TRBJ2-1; D unclear. The V end was cut by 2 bases, the J end by 4 bases, with 13 bases between. The CDR3 is 15 amino acids. The germline gives CDR1 SGHRS, CDR2 YFSETQ. The CDR3 DNA reads as TGCGCCAGCAGCTTCAGTAGCCAAACGTACAATGAGCAGTTCTTC. Amino acid sequence: CASSFSSQTYNEQFF.

A few counts support this clonotype. The V call is TRBV5-1, the J call TRBJ1-1, with 8 bases fitting TRBD1. The CDR3 is 15 amino acids. V shed 4 bases, J shed 3 bases, and the junction held 8 bases outside the gene matches. Germline V gene data show CDR1 as SGHRS and CDR2 as YFSETQ. This CDR3 is CASSLTGTGHTEAFF. The CDR3 DNA reads as TGCGCCAGCAGCCTGACCGGGACAGGACACACTGAAGCTTTCTTT. The full variable domain, completed using reference TRBV5-1 and TRBJ1-1, is KAGVTQTPRYLIKTRGQQVTLSCSPISGHRSVSWYQQTPGQGLQFLFEYFSETQRNKGNFPGRFSGRQFSNSRSEMNVSTLELGDSALYLCASSLTGTGHTEAFFGQGTRLTVV.

The J gene is TRBJ2-7, the V gene TRBV10-3; TRBD1 matches at 7 bases. The CDR3 spans 12 residues. The germline V gene encodes CDR1 ENHRY and CDR2 SYGVKD. The V segment lost 6 bases and the J segment 6 bases; nucleotides outside the gene matches: 5. Written as DNA, the CDR3 is TGTGCCATCAGCCCCGACAGGGTCGAGCAGTACGTC. This codes for CAISPDRVEQYV.

This clonotype was seen a few times. This chain links TRBV4-2 with TRBJ2-1, with 12 bases fitting TRBD2. Trimming at V came to 0 bases and at J to 4 bases, leaving 4 bases not matched to a gene. The CDR3 is 17 residues long. CDR1 is LGHNA, CDR2 YNFKEQ, per germline. The CDR3 loop is CASSQDTTSGGYNEQFF. As DNA, the CDR3 is TGTGCCAGCAGCCAAGATACGACTAGCGGGGGTTACAATGAGCAGTTCTTC.

V usage is TRBV20-1 and J usage is TRBJ1-5; a weak D match, TRBD1 (6 bases). The CDR3 totals 13 residues. Germline V gene sequence: CDR1 DFQATT, CDR2 SNEGSKA (reference sequence). Deletions cut 1 base from V and 6 bases from J, with 10 bases between. The CDR3 sequence is CSARAQGAQPQHF. CDR3 nucleotide sequence: TGCAGTGCTAGAGCACAGGGAGCTCAGCCCCAGCATTTT.

This clonotype has just a few counts. The J gene is TRBJ2-7, the V gene TRBV2; D unclear. Trimming cost V 6 bases and J 3 bases, with 9 bases left between them. Germline CDR1 and CDR2: SNHLY and FYNNEI. CDR3 size: 12 residues. DNA of the CDR3: TGTGCCAGCAGGATGGACGGCTACGAGCAGTACTTC. The encoded protein is CASRMDGYEQYF. Based on the CDR3 plus reference TRBV2 and TRBJ2-7, the full variable domain is EPEVTQTPSHQVTQMGQEVILRCVPISNHLYFYWYRQILGQKVEFLVSFYNNEISEKSEIFDDQFSVERPDGSNFTLKIRSTKLEDSAMYFCASRMDGYEQYFGPGTRLTVT.

This chain links TRBV7-2 with TRBJ2-3, with D unclear. With 1 base removed from V and 4 bases from J, the gap between germline ends came to 9 bases. CDR3 length equals 14 residues. Germline-derived CDR1 and CDR2 are SGHTA and FQGNSA. CDR3 DNA: TGTGCCAGCAGCTTAGGGGCCCCGCCAGATACGCAGTATTTT. This gives the protein CASSLGAPPDTQYF.

The chain is built from TRBV9 and TRBJ2-1; TRBD2 agrees at 10 bases. The CDR3 consists of 14 residues. V lost 1 base to trimming and J lost 9 bases; unmatched junction nucleotides: 4. Germline assignment: CDR1 SGDLS and CDR2 YYNGEE. In DNA, the CDR3 is TGTGCCAGCAGCGTAAGGCTAGCGGGAGTTGAGCAGTTCTTC. Protein: CASSVRLAGVEQFF. Looking up the rest from reference TRBV9 and TRBJ2-1 gives the full variable domain: DSGVTQTPKHLITATGQRVTLRCSPRSGDLSVYWYQQSLDQGLQFLIQYYNGEERAKGNILERFSAQQFPDLHSELNLSSLELGDSALYFCASSVRLAGVEQFFGPGTRLTVL.

The V call is TRBV5-6, the J call TRBJ2-3; 8 bases match TRBD2. V gave up 0 bases and J gave up 3 bases; unmatched junction bases: 3. The CDR3 is 15 amino acids. Germline-derived CDR1 and CDR2 are SGHDT and YYEEEE. CDR3 DNA: TGTGCCAGCAGCTTGGTGCGGGGGGCGACAGATACGCAGTATTTT. This sequence encodes CASSLVRGATDTQYF.

This clonotype was seen a handful of times. The chain combines TRBV12-3 or TRBV12-4 with TRBJ1-1, with 9 bases lining up with TRBD1. The CDR3 contains 14 residues. The junction had 5 bases not matched to a gene; V was cut back by 5 bases and J by 4 bases. CDR3 in DNA: TGTGCCAGCAGTCGGGGACAGGGAATCACTGAAGCTTTCTTT. Residues: CASSRGQGITEAFF.

This clonotype was observed a handful of times. The J gene is TRBJ1-6, the V gene TRBV12-3 or TRBV12-4; no reliable D call. V was clipped by 5 bases and J by 11 bases, with 13 bases between them. The CDR3 covers 13 residues. The DNA of the CDR3 is TGTGCCAGCAGTGCAAAATGGGGAACACCCCTCCACTTT. It translates to CASSAKWGTPLHF.

This clonotype has only a few counts. This chain uses TRBV3-1 with TRBJ2-7; no clear D. The CDR3 loop spans 12 amino acids. The V gene lost 2 bases and the J gene lost 7 bases, with 9 bases spanning the gap. Looked up from germline, CDR1 is LGHDT and CDR2 is YNNKEL (reference sequence). The CDR3 DNA reads TGTGCCAGCAGCCAAACCTTGAGTGAGCAGTACTTC. Translated, it gives CASSQTLSEQYF.

J is TRBJ2-1 and V is TRBV12-3 or TRBV12-4, with unresolved D. The length of the CDR3 is 16 residues. The V and J ends lost 1 base and 7 bases respectively, with 17 bases between them. The CDR3 spells CASSLVRDFRLNEQFF. The CDR3 nucleotides are TGTGCCAGCAGTTTAGTTAGGGATTTTAGGTTGAATGAGCAGTTCTTC.

This clonotype has just a few counts. The chain combines TRBV27 with TRBJ2-7, with D possibly matching TRBD2 (6 bases). The CDR3 runs 12 residues. Germline values: CDR1 MNHEY, CDR2 SMNVEV (reference sequence). Trimming pared 5 bases from V and 4 bases from J, leaving 9 bases between. Here the CDR3 reads CASSKTSYEQYF. CDR3 in DNA: TGTGCCAGCAGTAAGACTAGTTACGAGCAGTACTTC.

This clonotype was counted between two and nine times. This chain joins TRBV20-1 and TRBJ2-1; 10 bases line up with TRBD2. V dropped 6 bases and J dropped 2; count of bases not matched to a gene: 7. Germline V gene sequence: CDR1 DFQATT, CDR2 SNEGSKA (reference sequence). This CDR3 spans 15 amino acids. CDR3 region: CSASSGSLTYNEQFF. Written as DNA, the CDR3 is TGCAGTGCCTCTAGCGGGAGCTTGACCTACAATGAGCAGTTCTTC.